This T cell receptor beta chain was sequenced for a study of shared clonotypes between healthy human individuals. Across the study: Each donor had three CD4 naive, three CD4 memory, two CD8 naive and one CD8 memory plate.

The repertoire was sequenced with immunoSEQ multiplex PCR; TCRdb's copy has only in-frame clones and lacks some. Altogether approximately 2,000,000 clones are present, around 95% being singletons, with the ten largest covering about 1.7%. Naive CD8 cells lacked CD45RO, underwent positive selection for CCR7 and left out terminally differentiated effector memory CD45RA+ cells. V lost 2 bases, J lost 5 bases, and 12 bases lay in between. Germline V lookup: CDR1 MNHEY, CDR2 SVGAGI. This CDR3 is 14 amino acids long. This clone is a singleton in its sample. The antigen is undetermined. Study conclusions and caveats: Although depth was large, rarefaction showed that sequencing of the sorted subsets was incomplete. Of the naive CD4 clonotypes, around 4.7% were shared across several donors.

Sequencing was performed on naive CD8+ T cells from PBMCs. This chain joins TRBV6-5 and TRBJ1-1; D call uncertain. This sequence originates from a man in his late teens or twenties in good health. Some clones in this sample may be carry-over from other donors' samples. The CDR3 sequence is CASSYRKGRTEAFF. The CDR3 DNA follows: TGTGCCAGCAGTTACCGGAAGGGAAGGACTGAAGCTTTCTTT.